Listed below are T cell receptor beta chains from one sample, sequenced in a study of blood T cell repertoires in COVID-19. Sequenced by immunoSEQ multiplex PCR; TCRdb stores in-frame clones only, minus some. The table lists approximately 110,000 clones, around 83% of them singletons, with around 5.5% in the top ten. Source material: peripheral blood. The receptors were gathered from an older woman with COVID-19, enrolled during active disease. CDR3s include the opening cysteine and the closing phenylalanine or tryptophan. The order of the fields is clone size, D gene, J gene, V gene, CDR3 DNA, CDR3 protein. A D gene is named only where the DNA matches it firmly. Size is stated for part of the rows, as once, few or many counts, or as a class when the clone is expanded.

NA	NA	TRBJ1-2	TRBV5-6	TGTGCCAGCAGCTTTACAGCTAACTATGGCTACACCTTC	CASSFTANYGYTF
NA	TRBD1	TRBJ1-2	TRBV5-1	TGCGCCAGCGGAATAACAGGGGACGACTATGGCTACACCTTC	CASGITGDDYGYTF
NA	TRBD1	TRBJ1-4	TRBV6-6	TGTGCCAGCAGTCCGGACAGGGGTAGTGTCACTAATGAAAAACTGTTTTTT	CASSPDRGSVTNEKLFF
once	TRBD1	TRBJ1-2	TRBV7-9	TGTGCCAGCAGCGGGGACAGGGGTCTCTATGGCTACACCTTC	CASSGDRGLYGYTF
few	NA	TRBJ2-1	TRBV3-1/TRBV3-2	TGTGCCAGCAGCCAAGAGGCGAGGAGGGCTGAGCAGTTCTTC	CASSQEARRAEQFF
NA	TRBD2	TRBJ2-3	TRBV19	TGTGCCAGTAGTATAAATTCGGGGGGGGCAGATACGCAGTATTTT	CASSINSGGADTQYF
NA	NA	TRBJ1-5	TRBV5-8	TGTGCCAGCAGCTACTTTGGCGGAGACAATCAGCCCCAGCATTTT	CASSYFGGDNQPQHF
once	NA	TRBJ1-5	TRBV5-6	TGTGCCAGCAGCTTTGGGGGCCGCGGGCAGCCCCAGCATTTT	CASSFGGRGQPQHF
NA	TRBD1	TRBJ1-5	TRBV30	TGTGCCTGGAGGCCGGGACAGCCTAATCAGCCCCAGCATTTT	CAWRPGQPNQPQHF
NA	TRBD1	TRBJ2-3	TRBV5-4	TGTGCCAGCAGCTTGGAACAGGGGGAGGTAGATACGCAGTATTTT	CASSLEQGEVDTQYF
NA	NA	TRBJ2-3	TRBV6-1	TGTGCCAGCAGTGAATATCTAGCACCGGGAACAGATACGCAGTATTTT	CASSEYLAPGTDTQYF
few	TRBD1	TRBJ2-3	TRBV9	TGTGCCAGCAGCGTTGACAGGGGACGGAGCACAGATACGCAGTATTTT	CASSVDRGRSTDTQYF
NA	TRBD2	TRBJ2-1	TRBV11-3	TGTGCCAGCAGCTTAGGGGGGGGTAATGAGCAGTTCTTC	CASSLGGGNEQFF
few	TRBD2	TRBJ2-3	TRBV4-2	TGTGCCAGCGGTGGGGCTAGCGGGGACCTTCGCACAGATACGCAGTATTTT	CASGGASGDLRTDTQYF
NA	TRBD2	TRBJ2-1	TRBV10-3	TGTGCCATCAGCGGGACTAGCGGGGGGGCCTACAATGAGCAGTTCTTC	CAISGTSGGAYNEQFF
NA	NA	TRBJ1-2	TRBV7-2	TGTGCCAGCAGCTCGTCCGGTGATCTATATGGCTACACCTTC	CASSSSGDLYGYTF
NA	NA	TRBJ2-7	TRBV30	TGTGCCTGGAGTGTCCAGGGCATCGAGCAGTACTTC	CAWSVQGIEQYF
NA	TRBD1	TRBJ1-5	TRBV7-2	TGTGCCAGCAGCTTACGACAGGGGCACAATCAGCCCCAGCATTTT	CASSLRQGHNQPQHF
NA	NA	TRBJ1-6	TRBV5-4	TGTGCCAGCAGCTTGGACAGGGAACCCTATAATTCACCCCTCCACTTT	CASSLDREPYNSPLHF
NA	NA	TRBJ2-1	TRBV18	TGTGCCAGCTCAATCCCCCGCGGGACCGGGTCCATGAATGAGCAGTTCTTC	CASSIPRGTGSMNEQFF